These T cell receptor beta chains were read from a single sample in a study of Ad26.COV2.S vaccination and SARS-CoV-2 variants. Libraries were prepared by immunoSEQ multiplex PCR; TCRdb keeps only in-frame clonotypes and omits some of them. This table has 300,000 to 400,000 clones, 85% to 90% appearing once. Sequenced material: peripheral blood, taken in a trial of Ad26.COV2.S vaccine versus placebo. The source is a person between 18 and 59 years old who received the Ad26.COV2.S COVID-19 vaccine or a placebo. CDR3s include the opening cysteine and the closing phenylalanine or tryptophan. Each record gives: CDR3 DNA, CDR3 protein, clone size, V gene, D gene, J gene. The D gene is left open where the match is weak. Clone size is stated in some rows and not others, as once, few, many or a class when expanded.

TGTGCCAGCAGCCAGGCTGGAAACACCATATATTTT	CASSQAGNTIYF	NA	TRBV11-2	NA	TRBJ1-3
TGTGCCAGCAGTGACGCCGGGACAGATGGAAACACCATATATTTT	CASSDAGTDGNTIYF	NA	TRBV25-1	TRBD1	TRBJ1-3
TGTGCCAGCAGTTTAGGGGTTAGCCCCCAGTACTTC	CASSLGVSPQYF	once	TRBV12-3/TRBV12-4	NA	TRBJ2-5
TGTGCCAGCAGCTTAGGGTGGGGAAATGGCTACACCTTC	CASSLGWGNGYTF	NA	TRBV7-2	NA	TRBJ1-2
TGTGCCAGCAGCTTGATGGGCGACACTGAAGCTTTCTTT	CASSLMGDTEAFF	NA	TRBV5-4	NA	TRBJ1-1
TGTGCCGCCTCAGAGACGGCTAACTATGGCTACACCTTC	CAASETANYGYTF	NA	TRBV6-5	NA	TRBJ1-2
TGTGCCACCCAAGGGGGTCTGAACACCGGGGAGCTGTTTTTT	CATQGGLNTGELFF	once	TRBV6-6	NA	TRBJ2-2
TGTGCCAGCAGTCGGATGAACACTGAAGCTTTCTTT	CASSRMNTEAFF	once	TRBV6-2/TRBV6-3	NA	TRBJ1-1
TGCAGCGTTGCCCCTAGCGGCGTTGCCTACAATGAGCAGTTCTTC	CSVAPSGVAYNEQFF	NA	TRBV29-1	TRBD2	TRBJ2-1
TGCGCCAGCAGCCAAGATATAATACCGGGGCAGGAGGGCGATGAGCAGTTCTTC	CASSQDIIPGQEGDEQFF	NA	TRBV4-3	NA	TRBJ2-1
TGTGCCAGTAGTATATCCCGGACAGGGAGGAATCAGCCCCAGCATTTT	CASSISRTGRNQPQHF	NA	TRBV19	TRBD1	TRBJ1-5
TGTGCCAGCAGCCTTGGGACAGGGGGTACAGATACGCAGTATTTT	CASSLGTGGTDTQYF	NA	TRBV5-4	TRBD1	TRBJ2-3
TGTGCTAGTGGTTTTCTGGGAACTAGCGGGCCTGGGGCCAACGTCCTGACTTTC	CASGFLGTSGPGANVLTF	NA	TRBV12-5	TRBD2	TRBJ2-6
TGCGCCAGCAGCCACTACGCTAAACAGGGTAACCTATACGAGCAGTACTTC	CASSHYAKQGNLYEQYF	NA	TRBV4-1	NA	TRBJ2-7
TGTGCCAGCAGCTCTGGGCCCCTAGACAAACCTCCCTACGAGCAGTACTTC	CASSSGPLDKPPYEQYF	NA	TRBV11-2	NA	TRBJ2-7
TGCGCCAGCAGCCGTCCGACAGGGCCCACCGGGGAGCTGTTTTTT	CASSRPTGPTGELFF	NA	TRBV4-1	TRBD1	TRBJ2-2
TGTGCCAGTAGTATAGATCTGGCCAGGGCGAACACTGAAGCTTTCTTT	CASSIDLARANTEAFF	NA	TRBV19	NA	TRBJ1-1
TGTGCCAGCAGTTTTGTCCCGGGACAGGGAGATTGGAGCGAGCAGTACTTC	CASSFVPGQGDWSEQYF	once	TRBV7-9	TRBD1	TRBJ2-7
TGTGCCAGCAGGGCCAGCGGGAAGGGGATTTACAATGAGCAGTTCTTC	CASRASGKGIYNEQFF	NA	TRBV27	TRBD2	TRBJ2-1
TGTGCCAGCTCAAATTACCTGGACGAGGGTGACTACACCTTC	CASSNYLDEGDYTF	NA	TRBV18	NA	TRBJ1-2
TGCGCCAGCAGCCAAACCGGGACAGGGAAAATAGAGCCCCAGCATTTT	CASSQTGTGKIEPQHF	NA	TRBV4-1	TRBD1	TRBJ1-5
TGTGCCAGCAGCTTAAGGTGGCAGGGGGTGAACACTGAAGCTTTCTTT	CASSLRWQGVNTEAFF	NA	TRBV7-2	TRBD1	TRBJ1-1
TGTGCCAGCTCACCACCGAGGGGCACAGATACGCAGTATTTT	CASSPPRGTDTQYF	NA	TRBV18	NA	TRBJ2-3
TGCGCCAGCAGCCAAGGGACAGGGTCCGGGTATGAGCAGTTCTTC	CASSQGTGSGYEQFF	NA	TRBV4-1	TRBD1	TRBJ2-1
TGTGCCAGCAGCCAAGACGACAGGGACCAAGGGGCCCTCCACTTT	CASSQDDRDQGALHF	NA	TRBV3-1/TRBV3-2	TRBD1	TRBJ1-6
TGCGCCAGCAGTCATTCCGGGTCTCCGAAGACCCCCTCTGGAAACACCATATATTTT	CASSHSGSPKTPSGNTIYF	NA	TRBV23-1	NA	TRBJ1-3
TGCGCCAGCAGCCAAGAACTAGCGGGGGCCAATGAGCAGTTCTTC	CASSQELAGANEQFF	NA	TRBV4-3	TRBD2	TRBJ2-1
TGCGCCAGCAGCTTAGGGTCCCGGGAACCTGAAGCTTTCTTT	CASSLGSREPEAFF	NA	TRBV5-1	NA	TRBJ1-1
TGTGCCAGCAGTGAGGGTCGGGGAACCTCCTACAATGAGCAGTTCTTC	CASSEGRGTSYNEQFF	NA	TRBV4-2	NA	TRBJ2-1
TGTGCCAGCAGCCAAGATTATGCAGGACTAGCGGCCAATGAGCAGTTCTTC	CASSQDYAGLAANEQFF	NA	TRBV4-2	TRBD2	TRBJ2-1
TGTGCCAGTAGTATTTGGAAACGCGGGAGTCGGTTGGATCAGTATACAGATACGCAGTATTTT	CASSIWKRGSRLDQYTDTQYF	NA	TRBV19	TRBD2	TRBJ2-3
TGTGCCACCAGCCCACAGGTCAATAGCAATCAGCCCCAGCATTTT	CATSPQVNSNQPQHF	NA	TRBV15	NA	TRBJ1-5
TGTGCCAGCAGTCCGATTAATCAGCCCCAGCATTTT	CASSPINQPQHF	NA	TRBV28	NA	TRBJ1-5
TGTGCCAGTAGCCTGGGACAGGGTACGGCTTTCTTT	CASSLGQGTAFF	NA	TRBV19	TRBD1	TRBJ1-1
TGTGCCAGCAGCCCAACCCCTGAGCCAACGGGAAGGCAGTTCTTC	CASSPTPEPTGRQFF	NA	TRBV7-2	NA	TRBJ2-1
TGTGCCAGTAGTTTTCAATCCGGGACGGGGGTCTTTGAGCAGTTCTTC	CASSFQSGTGVFEQFF	NA	TRBV19	NA	TRBJ2-1
TGTGCCAGCAGTTGGGCCACTGAAGCTTTCTTT	CASSWATEAFF	NA	TRBV6-5	NA	TRBJ1-1
TGTGCCAGCAGTTTAGGCAGGGACAGCGAGCAGTACTTC	CASSLGRDSEQYF	NA	TRBV12-3/TRBV12-4	TRBD1	TRBJ2-7
TGTGCCAGCAGCCCATCCTTTGGAGAAGCGGGGGGTACAGATACGCAGTATTTT	CASSPSFGEAGGTDTQYF	NA	TRBV27	TRBD2	TRBJ2-3
TGTGCCAGCAGCTTGGGGGACTCGGCCACCGGGGAGCTGTTTTTT	CASSLGDSATGELFF	NA	TRBV5-6	NA	TRBJ2-2
TGTGCCAGCAGTGCATATAGCGGGGGGGTAACAGATACGCAGTATTTT	CASSAYSGGVTDTQYF	NA	TRBV28	TRBD2	TRBJ2-3
TGCGCCAGCAGCTTGCAGGGTGTCGGATCACCCCTCCACTTT	CASSLQGVGSPLHF	NA	TRBV5-1	NA	TRBJ1-6
TGTGCCAGCAGTGAAGGGGGGCTGGGCACTGAAGCTTTCTTT	CASSEGGLGTEAFF	once	TRBV2	NA	TRBJ1-1
TGTGCCAGCAGTTATTGGACAGGGTATCCCGGGGAGCTGTTTTTT	CASSYWTGYPGELFF	NA	TRBV6-5	TRBD1	TRBJ2-2
TGCGCCAGCAGCCAAACGATACAGGTCAATCAGCCCCAGCATTTT	CASSQTIQVNQPQHF	NA	TRBV4-1	NA	TRBJ1-5
TGTGCCAGCAGTCCGGACAGGGGTAGCAATCAGCCCCAGCATTTT	CASSPDRGSNQPQHF	NA	TRBV6-5	TRBD1	TRBJ1-5
TGTGCCTGGAGTGTCGTCGGCAACACTGAAGCTTTCTTT	CAWSVVGNTEAFF	NA	TRBV30	NA	TRBJ1-1
TGTGCCTGGAGTGTAGATGGGGCGGATACGCAGTATTTT	CAWSVDGADTQYF	NA	TRBV30	NA	TRBJ2-3
TGTGCCATCAGTGGGCGACCTAGCGGAGGTAGGGCAGATACGCAGTATTTT	CAISGRPSGGRADTQYF	few	TRBV10-3	TRBD2	TRBJ2-3